The present T cell receptor beta chain was sequenced within a study of shared clonotypes between healthy human individuals. The assay was immunoSEQ multiplex PCR, and TCRdb's table has in-frame clones only and misses some. This table has approximately 600,000 clones, approximately 95% appearing once. Naive-designated CD8 cells lacked CD45RO, were positively enriched for CCR7, and omitted terminally differentiated effector memory CD45RA+ cells. Healthy HIV-negative adults without recent acute infections or vaccinations served as donors. As to this clone: What it recognizes is unknown. Other nucleotide sequences in the sample specify the same CDR3.

J was trimmed by 4 bases and V by 5 bases; bases with no gene match: 5. This CDR3 region has 14 residues. CDR1 is LNHDA and CDR2 is SQIVND in the germline V gene (reference sequence). Findings and caveats of the study: Researchers found naive subsets generally carried larger estimated richness than memory subsets.

Sequenced input: naive CD8+ T cells sorted from blood. The sequence was collected from a woman aged 25 to 39 in good health. V gene TRBV19 combines with J gene TRBJ2-7; TRBD1 matches at 10 bases. CDR3 in amino acids: CASSAGTGVYEQYF. In DNA form, the CDR3 reads TGTGCCAGTAGTGCCGGGACAGGGGTATACGAGCAGTACTTC.